This T cell receptor (beta chain) emerged from a study of T cell responses to AZD1222 COVID-19 vaccine. Findings and limits, study-wide: Baseline antibody screening turned up just six or seven seropositive AZD1222 recipients. Most donors were white British and more were female, and clonal diversity was possibly underestimated. After the peak T cell response, and only then, were repertoires sampled.

Comments on this clone: No antigen is known for it.

Sequenced by immunoSEQ multiplex PCR; TCRdb stores in-frame clones only, minus some. The data hold roughly 120,000 clones, with 80% to 90% observed a single time. Germline CDR1 MNHEY, CDR2 SMNVEV (reference sequence). CDR3 size: 12 residues. Trimming cost V 5 bases and J 9 bases, with 11 bases left between them. This sequence joins TRBV27 and TRBJ2-1; a possible D gene is TRBD2 (5 bases). This sequence originates from an adult in good health. The sequencing used peripheral blood, collected on day 0 of AZD1222 vaccination. The CDR3: CASSGRTVEQFF. In DNA form, the CDR3 reads TGTGCCAGCAGTGGGCGGACTGTTGAGCAGTTCTTC.